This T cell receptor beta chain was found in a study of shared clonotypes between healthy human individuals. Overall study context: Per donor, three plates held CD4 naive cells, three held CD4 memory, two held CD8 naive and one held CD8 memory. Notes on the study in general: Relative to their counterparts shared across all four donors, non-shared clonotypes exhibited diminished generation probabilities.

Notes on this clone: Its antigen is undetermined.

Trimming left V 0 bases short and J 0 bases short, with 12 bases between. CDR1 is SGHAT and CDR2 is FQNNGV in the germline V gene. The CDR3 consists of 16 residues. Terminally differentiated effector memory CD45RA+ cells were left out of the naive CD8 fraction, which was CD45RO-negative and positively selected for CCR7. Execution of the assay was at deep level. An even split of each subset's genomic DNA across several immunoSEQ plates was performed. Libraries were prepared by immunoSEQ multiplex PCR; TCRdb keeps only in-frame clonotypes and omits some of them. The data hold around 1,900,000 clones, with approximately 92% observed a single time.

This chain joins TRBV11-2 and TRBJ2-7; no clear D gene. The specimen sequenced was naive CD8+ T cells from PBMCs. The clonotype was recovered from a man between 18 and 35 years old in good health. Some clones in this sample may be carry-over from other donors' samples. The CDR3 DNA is TGTGCCAGCAGCTTAGAGGGTCTTAGGAGCTCCTACGAGCAGTACTTC. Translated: CASSLEGLRSSYEQYF.